These 14 T cell receptor beta chains share one sample of origin, sequenced in a study of T cell responses to AZD1222 COVID-19 vaccine. This table comes from immunoSEQ multiplex PCR, and its TCRdb copy is limited to in-frame clones, with some not included. The data hold roughly 100,000 clones, with about nine tenths observed a single time. The sample in question was peripheral blood, obtained on day 0 of AZD1222 vaccination. Receptors originate from an adult in good health.

The V and J genes are TRBV27 and TRBJ2-7; no clear D gene. The CDR3 totals 15 residues. The germline V gene has CDR1 MNHEY and CDR2 SMNVEV (reference sequence). With 0 bases removed from V and 2 bases from J, the gap between germline ends came to 11 bases. The CDR3 sequence: CASSLSRRITYEQYF. The CDR3, as DNA: TGTGCCAGCAGTTTATCGAGGAGAATTACCTACGAGCAGTACTTC.

The CDR3 DNA reads as TGTGCCAGCAGCTTAGTTTCCCCGGGACTTGTGTCCGGGGAGCTGTTTTTT. Its translation: CASSLVSPGLVSGELFF. This chain joins TRBV7-2 and TRBJ2-2; TRBD2 might be the D (6 bases). Trimming took 1 base from V and 6 from J, leaving 18 bases between them. The length of the CDR3 is 17 residues. Germline V CDR1 and CDR2: SGHTA, FQGNSA.

This sequence joins TRBV28 and TRBJ2-7; D unclear. Trimming removed 7 bases from V and 3 bases from J, with 13 bases in between. CDR3 size: 13 residues. Per germline, CDR1 MDHEN and CDR2 SYDVKM. For the CDR3, the DNA is TGTGCCAGCACCCTCAGGATCAACTACGAGCAGTACTTC. It translates to CASTLRINYEQYF.

The rearrangement uses TRBV5-1 and TRBJ1-6; D not certain. Trimming removed 3 bases from V and 0 bases from J, with 4 bases in between. The germline gives CDR1 SGHRS, CDR2 YFSETQ. The CDR3 covers 14 residues. CDR3 region: CASSSSSYNSPLHF. The CDR3 DNA follows: TGCGCCAGCAGCTCGAGCTCCTATAATTCACCCCTCCACTTT. Full variable domain (missing parts from reference TRBV5-1 and TRBJ1-6): KAGVTQTPRYLIKTRGQQVTLSCSPISGHRSVSWYQQTPGQGLQFLFEYFSETQRNKGNFPGRFSGRQFSNSRSEMNVSTLELGDSALYLCASSSSSYNSPLHFGNGTRLTVT.

The chain links TRBV6-1 to TRBJ1-4, with no clear D. Germline CDR1 MNHNS, CDR2 SASEGT. This CDR3 comprises 16 residues. With 3 bases removed from V and 0 bases from J, the gap between germline ends came to 11 bases. The DNA of the CDR3 is TGTGCCAGCAGTGACCAGACACCTCCAACTAATGAAAAACTGTTTTTT. Encoded protein: CASSDQTPPTNEKLFF.

CDR3 amino acids: CASSPPGGRSTGELFF. The CDR3 DNA is TGTGCCAGCTCACCACCGGGGGGGCGAAGCACCGGGGAGCTGTTTTTT. The J gene is TRBJ2-2, the V gene TRBV18; TRBD2 might be the D (7 bases). This CDR3 contains 16 residues. V lost 0 bases and J lost 4, with 12 bases in between. Per germline, CDR1 KGHSH and CDR2 LQKENI. Variable domain in full (rest from reference TRBV18 and TRBJ2-2): NAGVMQNPRHLVRRRGQEARLRCSPMKGHSHVYWYRQLPEEGLKFMVYLQKENIIDESGMPKERFSAEFPKEGPSILRIQQVVRGDSAAYFCASSPPGGRSTGELFFGEGSRLTVL.

The V call is TRBV14, the J call TRBJ1-2; TRBD1 matches 7 bases. V lost 3 bases to trimming and J lost 8 bases; unmatched junction nucleotides: 9. The V gene's germline CDR1 is SGHDN and CDR2 FVKESK. The CDR3 extends over 14 amino acids. The CDR3 DNA follows: TGTGCCAGCAGCCAGTCCACAGGGGTCGGGGGCTACACCTTC. This sequence encodes CASSQSTGVGGYTF.

The V gene is TRBV11-1, the J gene TRBJ1-2; D perhaps matches TRBD1 (5 bases). Trimming took off 0 bases at V and 3 bases at J, with 17 bases between the two ends. Germline assignment: CDR1 SGHAT and CDR2 FQDESV (reference sequence). The CDR3 spans 17 residues. Written as DNA, the CDR3 is TGTGCCAGCAGCTTAGCGGCCCACCCCGGGGGTGACTATGGCTACACCTTC. Translating it yields CASSLAAHPGGDYGYTF.

The chain recombines TRBV3-1 (or the pseudogene TRBV3-2) with TRBJ1-5, with unresolved D. With 0 bases removed from V and 7 bases from J, the gap between germline ends came to 10 bases. This CDR3 has 14 residues. Germline V gene data show CDR1 as LGHDT and CDR2 as YNNKEL (reference sequence). CDR3 sequence (DNA): TGTGCCAGCAGCCAAGATCCGACACAGCAGCCCCAGCATTTT. Amino acids: CASSQDPTQQPQHF.

The V and J genes are TRBV28 and TRBJ1-1; TRBD1 is a possible D gene (5 bases). Trimming stripped 8 bases from V and 1 base from J, with 17 bases between. This CDR3 comprises 15 residues. From germline, CDR1 is MDHEN and CDR2 SYDVKM. CDR3 sequence: CASPPLGGGNTEAFF. In DNA form, the CDR3 reads TGTGCCAGCCCGCCCCTTGGCGGGGGGAACACTGAAGCTTTCTTT.

This chain uses TRBV2 with TRBJ1-5; D remains unclear. Per the germline V gene, CDR1 is SNHLY and CDR2 is FYNNEI. The CDR3 has 15 amino acids. Between the trimmed V and J ends, which lost 2 bases and 2 bases, there was a span of 10 bases. The chain's CDR3 is CASSEPGVRNQPQHF. The CDR3, as DNA: TGTGCCAGCAGTGAACCCGGGGTCCGCAATCAGCCCCAGCATTTT.

This chain connects TRBV11-2 to TRBJ1-2; TRBD1 aligns across 8 bases. CDR3 size: 18 residues. The ends lost 6 bases at V and 3 bases at J; junction bases unmatched: 18. The germline gives CDR1 SGHAT, CDR2 FQNNGV. The CDR3 loop reads CASSSFSGTGYEDYGYTF. In DNA form, the CDR3 reads TGTGCCAGCAGTTCTTTTTCCGGGACAGGCTATGAAGACTATGGCTACACCTTC.

This clone has a handful of counts. The chain employs TRBV7-2 and TRBJ2-3; 7 positions agree with TRBD1. The CDR3 runs 17 residues. CDR1 and CDR2 (germline): SGHTA, FQGNSA. The V and J ends lost 1 base and 8 bases, in that order; junction bases with no gene match: 15. CDR3 loop: CASSLGGTEARRGTQYF. The CDR3 coding sequence is TGTGCCAGCAGCTTAGGGGGGACAGAGGCGCGGAGAGGTACGCAGTATTTT. Complete variable domain (other parts from reference TRBV7-2 and TRBJ2-3): GAGVSQSPSNKVTEKGKDVELRCDPISGHTALYWYRQSLGQGLEFLIYFQGNSAPDKSGLPSDRFSAERTGGSVSTLTIQRTQQEDSAVYLCASSLGGTEARRGTQYFGPGTRLTVL.

This sequence joins TRBV7-7 and TRBJ2-3; 9 nucleotides agree with TRBD1. The V and J ends lost 4 bases and 4 bases, in that order; junction bases with no gene match: 6. The germline V gene has CDR1 SSHAT and CDR2 FNYEAQ (reference sequence). The CDR3 has 15 amino acids. The CDR3 reads CASSSGTGRSDTQYF. The CDR3 DNA follows: TGTGCCAGCAGCTCCGGGACAGGGAGGTCAGATACGCAGTATTTT.